This passage covers 25 T cell receptor beta chains from one sample sequenced in a study of regulatory T cells in long-lasting Graves disease (dated by TCRdb to the early 2020s). The library came from multiplex PCR. The instrument given in TCRdb is Illumina HiSeq 4000. TCR beta libraries were built with iRepertoire HTBI primers and Arm-PCR amplification of CDR3 regions. TCRdb trimmed the raw reads at Q25, called clones with MiXCR and kept productive beta chains. Records with the same CDR3 protein are collapsed into one entry carrying the most frequent genes and DNA. The table for this sample lists about 460,000 distinct CDR3 sequences; roughly 22% of them were counted only once. The ten largest clones take up about 12% of the sample. The label giving this sample's time point can be read as: persistent/refractory GD, antithyroid drugs over 5 years with positive TRAb. For both TCR sequencing and RNA sequencing, RNA was extracted from PBMCs in TRIzol.

Sample: peripheral blood mononuclear cells (PBMCs), taken when the disease was refractory, from a patient treated with antithyroid drugs. The receptors shown here come from a female donor with Graves disease.

Comments on this clonotype: Just one base apart from a much larger clone, this may be a read error. Because it lacks the conserved phenylalanine or tryptophan at the end, this CDR3 is likely a read error. V usage is TRBV11-2 and J usage is TRBJ1-6; no reliable D call. The germline V and J ends were trimmed by 5 bases and 0 bases, with 8 bases remaining between them. Germline V gene data show CDR1 as SGHAT and CDR2 as FQNNGV. This CDR3 has 15 residues. CDR3 loop: CASSPEGSYNSPLHL. Here the CDR3 DNA reads TGTGCCAGCAGCCCGGAAGGCTCCTATAATTCACCCCTCCACCTT.

The table lists this clonotype with many counts. The chain has TRBV28 and TRBJ1-2, with a tentative D call TRBD1 (5 bases). Germline CDR1 reads MDHEN; CDR2 reads SYDVKM. The length of the CDR3 is 15 residues. The V end was cut by 6 bases, the J end by 8 bases, with 22 bases between. DNA of the CDR3: TGTGCCAGCAGCCCTAGGGACGGGATTATCAAGGGCTACACCTTC. Residues: CASSPRDGIIKGYTF.

This clonotype was found a few times. The chain carries TRBV9 and TRBJ2-5; D is uncertain. Germline CDR1 and CDR2: SGDLS and YYNGEE. This CDR3 region has 14 residues. Trimming cost V 0 bases and J 1 base, with 7 bases left between them. The CDR3 DNA reads as TGTGCCAGCAGCGTAGTCGGCAGCCAAGAGACCCAGTACTTC. Translating it yields CASSVVGSQETQYF.

This clonotype was picked up one time. For the CDR3, the DNA is TGTGCCAGCACTAAGTATGGGCCGACAGATACGCAGTATTTT. Translated, it gives CASTKYGPTDTQYF. The chain combines TRBV6-1 with TRBJ2-3; D is undetermined. Looked up from germline, CDR1 is MNHNS and CDR2 is SASEGT. Trimming stripped 7 bases from V and 3 bases from J, with 14 bases between. This CDR3 contains 14 residues.

Comment on this clonotype: One base away lies a much larger clone, so this may be a sequencing read error. V gene TRBV3-1 combines with J gene TRBJ1-1; D perhaps matches TRBD1 (5 bases). In germline, CDR1 is LGHDT, CDR2 YNNKEL (reference sequence). This CDR3 has 15 amino acids. This chain's CDR3 is CASGQGQGGNTEAFF. Here the CDR3 DNA reads TGTGCCAGCGGCCAAGGACAAGGAGGTAACACTGAAGCTTTCTTT.

Notes on this clonotype: The junction differs from germline at one of its ends, possibly a read error. For the CDR3, the DNA is TGTACCAGCAGCTTAGTACTAGCGGCAAAAGAGACCCAGTACTTC. It specifies CTSSLVLAAKETQYF. This chain joins TRBV11-3 and TRBJ2-5; the match to TRBD2 covers 8 bases. From germline, CDR1 is SGHNT and CDR2 YENEEA. The CDR3 runs to 15 residues.

This rearrangement joins TRBV9 to TRBJ1-5; the D is unclear. Germline assignment: CDR1 SGDLS and CDR2 YYNGEE. This CDR3 contains 9 residues. Trimming left V 7 bases short and J 11 bases short, with 7 bases between. CDR3 sequence reads: CASPRAQHF. The CDR3, as DNA: TGTGCCAGCCCCCGGGCCCAGCATTTT.

The chain carries TRBV3-1 and TRBJ2-2, with TRBD1 as a possible D gene (5 bases). CDR1 LGHDT and CDR2 YNNKEL come from the germline V gene (reference sequence). Trimming stripped 1 base from V and 5 bases from J, with 14 bases between. The CDR3 consists of 16 residues. The CDR3 region is CASSQGAGRATGELFF. In DNA form, the CDR3 reads TGTGCCAGCAGCCAAGGCGCCGGCAGGGCGACCGGGGAGCTGTTTTTT.

This clonotype was picked up a small number of times. The CDR3, as DNA: TGCAGTGCTAGAGGGGACAGGGGAAAAGAGACCCAGTACTTC. Amino acid sequence: CSARGDRGKETQYF. V gene TRBV20-1 combines with J gene TRBJ2-5, with 10 bases fitting TRBD1. Germline CDR1 reads DFQATT; CDR2 reads SNEGSKA (reference sequence). There are 14 residues in the CDR3. Losses at the gene ends were 1 base for V and 3 bases for J; bases not matched to a gene: 2.

This chain connects TRBV4-3 to TRBJ1-2; D not certain. V was shortened by 1 base and J by 6 bases, with 9 bases between the two germline ends. The CDR3 is made up of 13 amino acids. Per germline, CDR1 LGHNA and CDR2 YSLEER. Written as DNA, the CDR3 is TGCGCCAGCAGCCAAGGGGCAGATAATGGCTACACCTTC. Protein product: CASSQGADNGYTF.

The rearrangement uses TRBV20-1 and TRBJ1-2; no clear D. CDR1 DFQATT and CDR2 SNEGSKA come from the germline V gene (reference sequence). V was trimmed by 0 bases and J by 3 bases, leaving 8 bases between them. The CDR3 consists of 13 residues. CDR3 sequence (DNA): TGCAGTGCTAGAGATCCGGCAGACTATGGCTACACCTTC. The encoded protein is CSARDPADYGYTF.

This clonotype was counted many times. The chain is built from TRBV28 and TRBJ1-1; D gene ambiguous. The germline V gene has CDR1 MDHEN and CDR2 SYDVKM. The CDR3 sequence is 14 residues long. V gave up 4 bases and J gave up 0 bases, with 9 bases separating them. As DNA, the CDR3 is TGTGCCAGCAGTTCACCAGATTTGAACACTGAAGCTTTCTTT. It specifies CASSSPDLNTEAFF.

In this sample, this clonotype turned up a few times. The chain is built from TRBV4-3 and TRBJ2-7; 8 nucleotides align to TRBD2. The ends lost 4 bases at V and 4 bases at J; junction bases unmatched: 6. The length of the CDR3 is 14 residues. Germline CDR1 and CDR2: LGHNA and YSLEER. CDR3 coding DNA: TGCGCCAGCAGCCGTAAGCGGGGGTCTTACGAGCAGTACTTC. Amino acids: CASSRKRGSYEQYF.

This clonotype was detected ten times or more. V is TRBV27 and J is TRBJ2-7, with D possibly matching TRBD1 (6 bases). The V gene lost 5 bases and the J gene lost 4 bases, with 9 bases spanning the gap. CDR1 is MNHEY, CDR2 SMNVEV, per germline (reference sequence). The CDR3 runs 12 residues. The CDR3 sequence is CASSDRSYEQYF. Written as DNA, the CDR3 is TGTGCCAGCAGTGACAGGAGTTACGAGCAGTACTTC.

In its sample, this clonotype was seen many times. The gene calls are TRBV7-2 and TRBJ1-5, with no clear D. This CDR3 region has 15 residues. Trimming removed 8 bases from V and 6 bases from J, with 20 bases in between. Germline values: CDR1 SGHTA, CDR2 FQGNSA. The CDR3: CASCHGPGRAQPQHF. The CDR3 nucleotides read TGTGCCAGCTGTCATGGCCCCGGGCGCGCTCAGCCCCAGCATTTT.

This clonotype was detected only a few times. V and J are TRBV27 and TRBJ1-5; 11 bases match TRBD1. The germline V gene encodes CDR1 MNHEY and CDR2 SMNVEV (reference sequence). The CDR3 is made up of 14 amino acids. The junction had 3 bases not matched to a gene; V was cut back by 6 bases and J by 5 bases. The CDR3 is CASRGQGVHQPQHF. As DNA, the CDR3 is TGTGCCAGCAGGGGACAGGGGGTCCATCAGCCCCAGCATTTT.

In its sample, this clonotype was seen once. A read error is likely here: a far larger clone is one base away. The rearrangement links TRBV12-3 or TRBV12-4 to TRBJ2-5; weak D call: TRBD1 (6 bases). V was pared by 4 bases and J by 0 bases, with 12 bases between. The CDR3 loop spans 15 amino acids. In DNA form, the CDR3 reads TGTGCCAGCAGTTACCAAGGGGGAAACCAAGAGACCCAGTACTTC. This gives the protein CASSYQGGNQETQYF.

The table lists this clonotype with a few counts. The chain links TRBV19 to TRBJ2-1, with 8 bases identical to TRBD2. Germline V lookup: CDR1 LNHDA, CDR2 SQIVND (reference sequence). The length of the CDR3 is 14 residues. With V trimmed by 3 bases and J by 5 bases, 3 bases remained unmatched. The CDR3 sequence is CASSMTSENNEQFF. CDR3 DNA sequence: TGTGCCAGTAGTATGACTAGCGAAAACAATGAGCAGTTCTTC.

This clonotype was observed many times. This chain joins TRBV7-2 and TRBJ2-5, with D unresolved. The V end was cut by 0 bases, the J end by 5 bases, with 7 bases between. Germline V lookup: CDR1 SGHTA, CDR2 FQGNSA. This CDR3 has 13 amino acids. This CDR3 reads CASSLAERETQYF. The CDR3 coding sequence is TGTGCCAGCAGCTTAGCGGAAAGGGAGACCCAGTACTTC.

This sequence joins TRBV20-1 and TRBJ2-3, with TRBD2 matching 8 bases. J gave up 2 bases and V 3 bases, and 4 bases lay outside the gene matches. Per the germline V gene, CDR1 is DFQATT and CDR2 is SNEGSKA (reference sequence). The CDR3 totals 14 residues. CDR3 loop: CSASGGAYTDTQYF. The DNA for the CDR3 is TGCAGTGCTAGCGGGGGGGCCTACACAGATACGCAGTATTTT.

This clonotype was observed a handful of times. The chain combines TRBV6-1 with TRBJ2-2; possibly TRBD2 for D (6 bases). This CDR3 comprises 16 residues. Per germline, CDR1 MNHNS and CDR2 SASEGT. The V end lost 7 bases, the J end lost 2 bases, and 17 bases lay between the germline ends. The chain's CDR3 is CASTQTGTRNTGELFF. The CDR3 DNA reads TGTGCCAGCACCCAGACCGGGACTCGAAACACCGGGGAGCTGTTTTTT.

For this clonotype: This CDR3 fails to terminate in the conserved phenylalanine or tryptophan, so it likely reflects a read error. This chain's CDR3 is CSARGDRAETQYL. CDR3 coding DNA: TGCAGTGCTAGAGGGGACAGGGCAGAGACCCAGTACCTC. The genes are TRBV20-1 and TRBJ2-5; TRBD1 matches 9 bases. Trimming removed 1 base from V and 4 bases from J; junction bases left unmatched: 1. CDR1 is DFQATT and CDR2 is SNEGSKA in the germline V gene (reference sequence). The CDR3 runs 13 residues.

This clonotype was recorded at least ten times. The V and J genes are TRBV29-1 and TRBJ1-2; 10 bases match TRBD1. Germline loops: CDR1 SQVTM, CDR2 ANQGSEA. The CDR3 runs 11 residues. Trimming cost V 6 bases and J 8 bases; bases outside gene matches: 3. CDR3 amino acids: CSVGTGVGYTF. As DNA, the CDR3 is TGCAGCGTCGGGACAGGGGTCGGCTACACCTTC.

The rearrangement uses TRBV20-1 and TRBJ1-5; unclear D gene. The CDR3 has 16 amino acids. V lost 6 bases to trimming and J lost 0 bases, with 18 bases between them. Germline CDR1 and CDR2: DFQATT and SNEGSKA (reference sequence). In DNA form, the CDR3 reads TGCAGTGCCCCGATGGCAGGCCTTCTTAGCAATCAGCCCCAGCATTTT. Residues: CSAPMAGLLSNQPQHF.

Here the CDR3 reads CASREGGPRNEQFF. The CDR3 DNA reads TGTGCCAGCAGGGAGGGGGGGCCTCGAAATGAGCAGTTCTTC. V gene TRBV28 combines with J gene TRBJ2-1, with D possibly TRBD2 on 7 matching bases. V was shortened by 6 bases and J by 7 bases, with 16 bases between the two germline ends. The V gene's germline CDR1 is MDHEN and CDR2 SYDVKM. The CDR3 spans 14 residues. Combining the CDR3 with reference TRBV28 and TRBJ2-1 gives the whole variable domain DVKVTQSSRYLVKRTGEKVFLECVQDMDHENMFWYRQDPGLGLRLIYFSYDVKMKEKGDIPEGYSVSREKKERFSLILESASTNQTSMYLCASREGGPRNEQFFGPGTRLTVL.